Listed below are T cell receptor beta chains from one sample, sequenced in a study of blood T cells in healthy people across ages. TCRdb reanalysed the 5' RACE reads using MiXCR and keeps one entry per CDR3 protein. The data hold 550,000 to 600,000 distinct CDR3 sequences, with 27% observed a single time. Source material: blood. These receptors were collected from a woman aged 65 to 85 in good health. CDR3s include the opening cysteine and the closing phenylalanine or tryptophan. The D gene is left open where the match is weak. Clone size is shown for a subset of rows, as once, few, many or a class of expanded clone.

V gene	clone size	J gene	D gene	CDR3 protein	CDR3 DNA
TRBV20-1	-	TRBJ1-2	-	CSASAGAGTYGYTF	TGCAGTGCTAGCGCGGGGGCTGGAACCTATGGCTACACCTTC
TRBV29-1	-	TRBJ1-1	-	CSVSRDGLGPFF	TGCAGCGTATCTCGGGACGGTCTCGGGCCTTTCTTT
TRBV6-5	-	TRBJ2-5	TRBD1	CASSYGQGLGTQYF	TGTGCCAGCAGTTACGGACAGGGGTTGGGGACCCAGTACTTC
TRBV5-5	-	TRBJ2-5	TRBD1	CASSHRTGGMETQYF	TGTGCCAGCAGCCACCGTACAGGGGGTATGGAGACCCAGTACTTC
TRBV5-1	-	TRBJ1-2	-	CASSPGLSGPGYTF	TGCGCCAGCAGCCCGGGACTCAGCGGCCCCGGCTACACCTTC
TRBV5-1	few	TRBJ1-1	-	CASSSAVGEGTEAFF	TGCGCCAGCAGCTCTGCGGTAGGGGAGGGCACTGAAGCTTTCTTT
TRBV20-1	few	TRBJ2-3	TRBD2	CSGTGRGTDTQYF	TGCAGTGGGACTGGGAGGGGCACAGATACGCAGTATTTT
TRBV5-1	-	TRBJ2-7	-	CASSLARSYEQCF	TGCGCCAGCAGCTTGGCCAGGTCCTACGAGCAGTGCTTC
TRBV29-1	-	TRBJ1-4	-	CSVWVREKLFF	TGCAGCGTTTGGGTACGGGAAAAACTGTTTTTT
TRBV5-1	once	TRBJ2-3	TRBD2	CASSLKASGASDTQYF	TGCGCCAGCAGCTTGAAAGCCAGCGGGGCCTCAGATACGCAGTATTTT
TRBV20-1	-	TRBJ2-1	-	CSSYSPGTSSYNEQFF	TGCAGTTCGTATTCTCCCGGGACCTCCTCCTACAATGAGCAGTTCTTC
TRBV3-1	-	TRBJ2-5	-	CASSQRTVETQYF	TGTGCCAGCAGCCAACGGACGGTAGAGACCCAGTACTTC
TRBV5-1	-	TRBJ2-5	TRBD2	CASAMSGEYQETQYF	TGCGCCAGCGCGATGAGCGGGGAATACCAAGAGACCCAGTACTTC
TRBV4-2	-	TRBJ2-7	TRBD2	CASSQGLAGALGSYEQYF	TGTGCCAGCAGCCAAGGACTAGCGGGGGCCCTTGGGTCCTACGAGCAGTACTTC
TRBV7-9	-	TRBJ2-3	-	CASSLGLFPDTDTQYF	TGTGCCAGCAGCTTAGGACTTTTCCCTGACACAGATACGCAGTATTTT
TRBV4-3	few	TRBJ2-7	-	CASSQDSGPYEQYF	TGCGCCAGCAGCCAAGATTCTGGTCCCTACGAGCAGTACTTC
TRBV10-3	-	TRBJ1-5	-	CAISEGLEGQPQHF	TGTGCCATCAGTGAAGGGCTCGAGGGTCAGCCCCAGCATTTT
TRBV6-5	-	TRBJ2-5	TRBD2	CASRRGTSGQETQYF	TGTGCCAGCAGACGCGGGACTAGCGGCCAAGAGACCCAGTACTTC
TRBV3-1	few	TRBJ2-7	TRBD2	CASSPRGYVDEQYF	TGTGCCAGCAGCCCGCGGGGGTATGTCGACGAGCAGTACTTC
TRBV20-1	few	TRBJ2-3	-	CSARGLVSTDTQYF	TGCAGTGCTAGAGGTTTAGTAAGCACAGATACGCAGTATTTT
TRBV20-1	-	TRBJ2-7	TRBD2	CSARSAGGASYEQYF	TGCAGTGCTAGATCCGCCGGGGGGGCCTCCTACGAGCAGTACTTC
TRBV6-5	-	TRBJ1-4	TRBD1	CASSYPDSSGGARKLFF	TGTGCCAGCAGTTACCCGGACAGCTCAGGGGGTGCGCGAAAACTGTTTTTT
TRBV29-1	few	TRBJ2-5	-	CSIGRAPQETQYF	TGCAGCATTGGCCGGGCCCCTCAAGAGACCCAGTACTTC
TRBV7-2	many	TRBJ2-2	-	CASSLGVATGELFF	TGTGCCAGCAGCTTAGGTGTAGCCACCGGGGAGCTGTTTTTT
TRBV19	-	TRBJ1-2	-	CASSSRVGGESDGYTF	TGTGCCAGTAGCAGTCGGGTGGGGGGCGAAAGTGATGGCTACACCTTC
TRBV3-1	-	TRBJ1-1	-	CASSPLSGMNTEAFF	TGTGCCAGCAGCCCCCTATCAGGAATGAACACTGAAGCTTTCTTT
TRBV4-1	-	TRBJ2-3	TRBD2	CASSQRGGDGDTQYF	TGCGCCAGCAGCCAACGCGGGGGGGATGGGGATACGCAGTATTTT
TRBV11-2	-	TRBJ2-1	TRBD2	CASSLVTSDNEQFF	TGTGCCAGCAGCTTAGTGACTAGCGACAATGAGCAGTTCTTC
TRBV29-1	few	TRBJ2-5	-	CSVERGHQETQYF	TGCAGCGTTGAAAGGGGTCATCAAGAGACCCAGTACTTC
TRBV20-1	few	TRBJ2-5	-	CSASAYIGKTQYF	TGCAGTGCTAGCGCCTACATAGGGAAGACCCAGTACTTC
TRBV9	few	TRBJ2-7	-	CASSTQVSTYEQYF	TGTGCCAGCAGCACCCAGGTTTCTACTTACGAGCAGTACTTC
TRBV20-1	few	TRBJ1-2	TRBD1	CSARTGTVIYGYTF	TGCAGTGCTCGGACAGGGACGGTTATCTATGGCTACACCTTC
TRBV18	few	TRBJ1-6	TRBD1	CASSPPQGVKNSPLHF	TGTGCCAGCTCACCACCACAGGGGGTTAAGAATTCACCCCTCCACTTT
TRBV7-9	few	TRBJ1-4	-	CASKGEGLRNEKLFF	TGTGCCAGCAAGGGTGAGGGGTTGCGTAATGAAAAACTGTTTTTT
TRBV6-1	-	TRBJ1-2	TRBD1	CASSEIQGESGYTF	TGTGCCAGCAGTGAAATACAGGGGGAGAGCGGCTACACCTTC
TRBV7-9	once	TRBJ1-2	-	CASSLVTDTYGYTF	TGTGCCAGCAGCTTAGTCACGGACACCTATGGCTACACCTTC
TRBV11-2	few	TRBJ1-1	TRBD1	CASSFKPTGSGTFF	TGTGCCAGCAGCTTCAAACCGACAGGGAGTGGTACTTTCTTT
TRBV5-1	few	TRBJ2-1	-	CASSLVLGGNEQFF	TGCGCCAGCAGCTTGGTTCTCGGGGGCAATGAGCAGTTCTTC
TRBV12-3/TRBV12-4	-	TRBJ1-1	TRBD1	CASSQTLRDRANEAFF	TGTGCCAGCAGTCAAACGCTACGGGACAGGGCGAATGAAGCTTTCTTT
TRBV24-1	-	TRBJ2-1	-	CATSDFSGLSYNEQFF	TGTGCCACCAGTGATTTCTCGGGCCTCTCCTACAATGAGCAGTTCTTC
TRBV20-1	-	TRBJ2-5	-	CSATHPAGAGETQYF	TGCAGTGCTACCCACCCGGCAGGAGCCGGAGAGACCCAGTACTTC
TRBV5-1	once	TRBJ1-1	TRBD1	CASSLQGVRSAEAFF	TGCGCCAGCAGCTTACAGGGGGTTCGGAGCGCTGAAGCTTTCTTT
TRBV3-1	few	TRBJ1-2	-	CASKKNGWDPVGGYTF	TGTGCCAGCAAAAAAAATGGCTGGGATCCCGTGGGAGGCTACACCTTC
TRBV20-1	many	TRBJ1-2	-	CSAVPGPITNYGYTF	TGCAGTGCTGTCCCGGGACCTATAACTAACTATGGCTACACCTTC
TRBV7-9	few	TRBJ2-7	-	CASSLGARAYEQYF	TGTGCCAGCAGCTTAGGTGCGAGGGCCTACGAGCAGTACTTC
TRBV12-3/TRBV12-4	many	TRBJ2-5	-	CASSPPGRGETQYF	TGTGCCAGCAGTCCCCCCGGTCGTGGGGAGACCCAGTACTTC
TRBV3-1	-	TRBJ2-7	-	CASSQYGGGARYEQYF	TGTGCCAGCAGCCAATACGGTGGGGGGGCCCGCTACGAGCAGTACTTC
TRBV7-9	-	TRBJ1-4	TRBD1	CASSSYQGAWEKLFF	TGTGCCAGCAGCTCCTACCAGGGGGCTTGGGAAAAACTGTTTTTT
TRBV29-1	-	TRBJ2-2	TRBD1	CSVRQGSGGELFF	TGCAGCGTACGACAGGGTTCTGGCGGGGAGCTGTTTTTT
TRBV6-2/TRBV6-3	-	TRBJ2-7	TRBD1	CASTPTGRGSYEQYF	TGTGCCAGCACGCCGACAGGGAGAGGCTCCTACGAGCAGTACTTC
TRBV20-1	few	TRBJ2-6	TRBD1	CSAVPPGTASGANVLTF	TGCAGTGCTGTCCCCCCCGGGACAGCTTCTGGGGCCAACGTCCTGACTTTC